What follows are 8 T cell receptor beta chains derived from one specimen sequenced in a study of cytomegalovirus exposure and HLA in healthy donors. The PCR had 60 Vbeta and 13 Jbeta primers. The table came from immunoSEQ multiplex PCR; TCRdb's copy has only in-frame clones and leaves some out. The repertoire holds 150,000 to 200,000 clones, with about 70% as singletons. Sequenced input: PBMCs. Source of these receptors: a woman in her 30s in good health and CMV-seronegative.

This sequence joins TRBV6-5 and TRBJ1-2; D uncertain. Germline CDR1 and CDR2: MNHEY and SVGAGI. CDR3 length: 15 amino acids. The germline V and J ends were trimmed by 2 bases and 10 bases, with 20 bases remaining between them. The DNA of the CDR3 is TGTGCCAGCAGTTACGCTTACGGAGGGAGTTCCCCCTACACCTTC. Translation gives CASSYAYGGSSPYTF.

This clone was recorded once. The chain uses TRBV6-5 and TRBJ2-3; no clear D gene. V was pared by 0 bases and J by 1 base, with 5 bases between. Germline values: CDR1 MNHEY, CDR2 SVGAGI. This CDR3 contains 14 residues. The CDR3 protein is CASSYSSGTDTQYF. CDR3 sequence (DNA): TGTGCCAGCAGTTACTCGAGTGGCACAGATACGCAGTATTTT.

The rearrangement links TRBV9 to TRBJ2-3, with 8 bases lining up with TRBD2. Trimming at V came to 4 bases and at J to 2 bases, leaving 6 bases not matched to a gene. Germline lookup yields CDR1 SGDLS and CDR2 YYNGEE. The CDR3 runs to 15 residues. CDR3 sequence: CASSPTSGLTDTQYF. Here the CDR3 DNA reads TGTGCCAGCAGCCCAACTAGCGGTCTCACAGATACGCAGTATTTT.

The table lists this clone with a few counts. The chain has TRBV6-1 and TRBJ2-3, with D maybe TRBD2 (6 bases). This CDR3 has 14 residues. Germline CDR1 MNHNS, CDR2 SASEGT. Trimming shortened V by 4 bases and J by 5 bases, and 13 bases separated the two germline ends. The CDR3 DNA reads as TGTGCCAGCAGTGCACCGACTAGTGAAGATACGCAGTATTTT. It translates to CASSAPTSEDTQYF.

The chain combines TRBV29-1 with TRBJ1-1; a possible D gene is TRBD1 (5 bases). Germline V gene lookup returns CDR1 SQVTM and CDR2 ANQGSEA. This CDR3 region has 15 residues. V lost 6 bases and J lost 0, with 17 bases in between. The CDR3 nucleotides are TGCAGCGTCACCGACCAGGGCATGATGAACACTGAAGCTTTCTTT. It is translated as CSVTDQGMMNTEAFF. Complete variable domain (other parts from reference TRBV29-1 and TRBJ1-1): SAVISQKPSRDICQRGTSLTIQCQVDSQVTMMFWYRQQPGQSLTLIATANQGSEATYESGFVIDKFPISRPNLTFSTLTVSNMSPEDSSIYLCSVTDQGMMNTEAFFGQGTRLTVV.

CDR3 region: CASSVVRGGGTDTQYF. CDR3 nucleotide sequence: TGTGCCAGCAGCGTAGTCAGAGGAGGGGGCACAGATACGCAGTATTTT. The V gene is TRBV9, the J gene TRBJ2-3; a possible D gene is TRBD2 (6 bases). Trimming shortened V by 0 bases and J by 1 base, and 12 bases separated the two germline ends. This CDR3 comprises 16 residues. Germline assignment: CDR1 SGDLS and CDR2 YYNGEE.

The chain is built from TRBV7-3 and TRBJ2-2, with D tentatively TRBD2 (6 bases). Germline lookup yields CDR1 SGHTA and CDR2 FQGTGA. V was clipped by 1 base and J by 5 bases, with 11 bases between them. The CDR3 consists of 15 residues. The chain's CDR3 is CASSLNGGKTGELFF. In nucleotides, the CDR3 is TGTGCCAGCAGCTTAAACGGAGGGAAGACCGGGGAGCTGTTTTTT. The full variable domain, rest sourced from reference TRBV7-3 and TRBJ2-2, is GAGVSQTPSNKVTEKGKYVELRCDPISGHTALYWYRQSLGQGPEFLIYFQGTGAADDSGLPNDRFFAVRPEGSVSTLKIQRTERGDSAVYLCASSLNGGKTGELFFGEGSRLTVL.

The CDR3 sequence: CASSRNRARLAGGLSPTDTQYF. CDR3 bases: TGTGCCAGTAGTCGCAACAGGGCGCGACTAGCGGGGGGGCTGAGTCCCACAGATACGCAGTATTTT. The chain links TRBV19 to TRBJ2-3, with TRBD2 matching over 14 bases. CDR3 length: 22 residues. V was clipped by 5 bases and J by 2 bases; unmatched bases: 21. The germline V gene encodes CDR1 LNHDA and CDR2 SQIVND (reference sequence).